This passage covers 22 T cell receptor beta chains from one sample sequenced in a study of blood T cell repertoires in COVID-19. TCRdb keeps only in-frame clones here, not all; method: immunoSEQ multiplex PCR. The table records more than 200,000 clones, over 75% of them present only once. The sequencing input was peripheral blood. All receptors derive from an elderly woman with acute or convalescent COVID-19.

CDR3 region: CASSYSGKRGTSQPQHF. As DNA, the CDR3 is TGTGCCAGCAGTTACTCAGGGAAAAGGGGGACCAGTCAGCCCCAGCATTTT. The V gene is TRBV6-2 or TRBV6-3, the J gene TRBJ1-5; TRBD1 might be the D (6 bases). Germline V lookup: CDR1 MNHEY, CDR2 SVGEGT. The ends were cut back, 0 bases at V and 6 bases at J, with 18 bases in the middle. The CDR3 length is 17 residues.

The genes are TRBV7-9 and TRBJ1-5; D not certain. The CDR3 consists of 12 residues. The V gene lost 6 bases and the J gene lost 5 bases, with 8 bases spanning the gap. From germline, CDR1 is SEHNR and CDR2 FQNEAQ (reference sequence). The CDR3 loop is CASRLSDQPQHF. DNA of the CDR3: TGTGCCAGCAGACTCAGCGATCAGCCCCAGCATTTT.

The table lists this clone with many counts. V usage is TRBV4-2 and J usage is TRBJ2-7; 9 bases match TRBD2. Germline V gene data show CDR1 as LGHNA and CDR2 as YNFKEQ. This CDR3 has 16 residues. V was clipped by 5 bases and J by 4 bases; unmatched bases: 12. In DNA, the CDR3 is TGTGCCAGCAGCTCGGTGCAGGCTAGCGGGGCATACGAGCAGTACTTC. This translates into CASSSVQASGAYEQYF.

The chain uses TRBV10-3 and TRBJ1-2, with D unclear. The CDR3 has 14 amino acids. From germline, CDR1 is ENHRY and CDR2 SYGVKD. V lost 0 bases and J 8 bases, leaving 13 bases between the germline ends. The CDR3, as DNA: TGTGCCATCAGTGAGTCTGGGCCGGCTGGGGGCTACACCTTC. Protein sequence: CAISESGPAGGYTF.

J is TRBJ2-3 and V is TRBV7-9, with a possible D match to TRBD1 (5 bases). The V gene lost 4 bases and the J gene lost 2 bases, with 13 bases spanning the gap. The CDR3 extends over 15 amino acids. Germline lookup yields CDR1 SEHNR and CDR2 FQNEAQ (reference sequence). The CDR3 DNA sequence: TGTGCCAGCAGCTACCCACAGGCGAACACAGATACGCAGTATTTT. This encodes CASSYPQANTDTQYF. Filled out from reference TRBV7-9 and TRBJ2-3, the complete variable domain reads DTGVSQNPRHKITKRGQNVTFRCDPISEHNRLYWYRQTLGQGPEFLTYFQNEAQLEKSRLLSDRFSAERPKGSFSTLEIQRTEQGDSAMYLCASSYPQANTDTQYFGPGTRLTVL.

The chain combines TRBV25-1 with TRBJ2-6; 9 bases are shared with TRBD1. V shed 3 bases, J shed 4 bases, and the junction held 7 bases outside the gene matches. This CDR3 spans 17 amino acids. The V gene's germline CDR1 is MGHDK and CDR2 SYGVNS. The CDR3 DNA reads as TGTGCCAGCAGTGAGGCACAGGGGGCGCCCGGGGCCAACGTCCTGACTTTC. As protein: CASSEAQGAPGANVLTF. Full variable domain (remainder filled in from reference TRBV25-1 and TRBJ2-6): EADIYQTPRYLVIGTGKKITLECSQTMGHDKMYWYQQDPGMELHLIHYSYGVNSTEKGDLSSESTVSRIRTEHFPLTLESARPSHTSQYLCASSEAQGAPGANVLTFGAGSRLTVL.

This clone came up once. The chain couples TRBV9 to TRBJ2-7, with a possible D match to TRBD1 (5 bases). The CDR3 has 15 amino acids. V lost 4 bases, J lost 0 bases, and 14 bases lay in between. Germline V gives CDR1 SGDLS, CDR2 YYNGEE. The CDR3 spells CASSPGQGNSYEQYF. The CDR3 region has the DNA TGTGCCAGCAGCCCCGGCCAGGGAAACTCCTACGAGCAGTACTTC.

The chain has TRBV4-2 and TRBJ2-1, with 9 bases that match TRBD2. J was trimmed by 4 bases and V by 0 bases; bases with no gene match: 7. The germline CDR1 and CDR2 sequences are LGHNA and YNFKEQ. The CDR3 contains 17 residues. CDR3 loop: CASSQDPGAGGYNEQFF. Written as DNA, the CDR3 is TGTGCCAGCAGCCAAGATCCCGGCGCGGGAGGGTACAATGAGCAGTTCTTC.

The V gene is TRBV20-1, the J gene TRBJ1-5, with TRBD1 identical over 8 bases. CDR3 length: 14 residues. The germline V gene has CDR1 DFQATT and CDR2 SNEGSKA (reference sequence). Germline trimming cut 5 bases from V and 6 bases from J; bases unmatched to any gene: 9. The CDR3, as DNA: TGCAGTGCTGGTGGACAGGGTTCAGGTCAGCCCCAGCATTTT. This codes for CSAGGQGSGQPQHF.

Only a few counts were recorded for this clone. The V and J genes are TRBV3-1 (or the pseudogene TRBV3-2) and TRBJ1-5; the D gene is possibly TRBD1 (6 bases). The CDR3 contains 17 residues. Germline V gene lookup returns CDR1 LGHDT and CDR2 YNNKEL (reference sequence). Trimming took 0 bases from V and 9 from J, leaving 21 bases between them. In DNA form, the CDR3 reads TGTGCCAGCAGCCAAGATTTCGGACAGCCGGTAAGGGGGCCCCAGCATTTT. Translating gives CASSQDFGQPVRGPQHF.

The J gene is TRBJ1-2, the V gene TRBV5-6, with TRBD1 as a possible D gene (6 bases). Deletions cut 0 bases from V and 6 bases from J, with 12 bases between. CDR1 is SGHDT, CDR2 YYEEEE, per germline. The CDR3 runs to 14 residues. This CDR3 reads CASSLVWTAHGYTF. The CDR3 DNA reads TGTGCCAGCAGCTTGGTCTGGACAGCGCATGGCTACACCTTC.

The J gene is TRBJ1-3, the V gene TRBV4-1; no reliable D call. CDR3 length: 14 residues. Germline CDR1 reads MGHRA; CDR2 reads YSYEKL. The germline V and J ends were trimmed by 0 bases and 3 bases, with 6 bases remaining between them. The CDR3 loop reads CASSQDSGGNTIYF. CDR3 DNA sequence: TGCGCCAGCAGCCAAGATTCAGGTGGAAACACCATATATTTT.

This CDR3 is CASYPVTADTGELFF. In nucleotides, the CDR3 is TGTGCCAGTTATCCAGTGACAGCTGACACCGGGGAGCTGTTTTTT. V usage is TRBV19 and J usage is TRBJ2-2; maybe TRBD1 (5 bases). V shed 8 bases and J shed 3 bases, with 16 bases lying between them. The CDR3 sequence is 15 residues long. Germline V gene sequence: CDR1 LNHDA, CDR2 SQIVND (reference sequence).

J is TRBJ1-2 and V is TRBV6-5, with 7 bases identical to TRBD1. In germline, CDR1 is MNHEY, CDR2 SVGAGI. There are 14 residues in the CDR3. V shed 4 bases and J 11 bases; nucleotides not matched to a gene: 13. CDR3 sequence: CASSLLGGANWYTF. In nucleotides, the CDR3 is TGTGCCAGCAGTTTATTAGGGGGCGCGAATTGGTACACCTTC.

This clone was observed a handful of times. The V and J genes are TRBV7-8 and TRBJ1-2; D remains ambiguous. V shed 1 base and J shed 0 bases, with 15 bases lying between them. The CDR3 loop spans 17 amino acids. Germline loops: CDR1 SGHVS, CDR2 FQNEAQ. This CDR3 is CASSLVISAGTNYGYTF. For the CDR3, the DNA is TGTGCCAGCAGCTTAGTCATCTCGGCGGGAACTAACTATGGCTACACCTTC.

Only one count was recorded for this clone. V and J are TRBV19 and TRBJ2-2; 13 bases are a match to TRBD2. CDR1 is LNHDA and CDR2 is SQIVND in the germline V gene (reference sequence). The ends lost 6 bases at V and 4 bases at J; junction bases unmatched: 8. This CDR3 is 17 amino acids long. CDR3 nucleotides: TGTGCCAGTAGACGACTAGCGGGGGGCTCCCTCACCGGGGAGCTGTTTTTT. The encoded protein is CASRRLAGGSLTGELFF. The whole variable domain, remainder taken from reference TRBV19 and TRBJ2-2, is DGGITQSPKYLFRKEGQNVTLSCEQNLNHDAMYWYRQDPGQGLRLIYYSQIVNDFQKGDIAEGYSVSREKKESFPLTVTSAQKNPTAFYLCASRRLAGGSLTGELFFGEGSRLTVL.

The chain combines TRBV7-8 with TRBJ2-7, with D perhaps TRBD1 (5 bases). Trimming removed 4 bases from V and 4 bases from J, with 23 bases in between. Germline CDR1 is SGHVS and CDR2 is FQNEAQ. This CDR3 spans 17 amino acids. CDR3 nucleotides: TGTGCCAGCAGCTCGAAGACGGCCGACAGTGCCCCTTACGAGCAGTACTTC. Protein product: CASSSKTADSAPYEQYF.

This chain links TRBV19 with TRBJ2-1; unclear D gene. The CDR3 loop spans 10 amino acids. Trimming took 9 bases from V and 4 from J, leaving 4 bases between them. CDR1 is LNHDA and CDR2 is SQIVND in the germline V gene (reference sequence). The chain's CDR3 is CASGYNEQFF. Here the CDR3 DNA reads TGTGCCAGCGGTTACAATGAGCAGTTCTTC.

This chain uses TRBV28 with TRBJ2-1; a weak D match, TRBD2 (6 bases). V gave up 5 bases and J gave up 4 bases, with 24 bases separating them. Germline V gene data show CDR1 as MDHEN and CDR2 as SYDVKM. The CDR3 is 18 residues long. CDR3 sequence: CASSPLRRLETNYNEQFF. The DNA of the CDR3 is TGTGCCAGCAGTCCACTAAGAAGACTAGAAACGAATTACAATGAGCAGTTCTTC.

In DNA form, the CDR3 reads TGTGCCAGCAGTTCGACAGGGGCGGGTGGCTACACCTTC. It codes for CASSSTGAGGYTF. V and J are TRBV6-5 and TRBJ1-2, with 8 bases fitting TRBD1. Germline CDR1 reads MNHEY; CDR2 reads SVGAGI. The V gene end was trimmed by 4 bases and the J gene end by 7 bases; junction bases not matched to a gene: 5. This CDR3 has 13 residues.

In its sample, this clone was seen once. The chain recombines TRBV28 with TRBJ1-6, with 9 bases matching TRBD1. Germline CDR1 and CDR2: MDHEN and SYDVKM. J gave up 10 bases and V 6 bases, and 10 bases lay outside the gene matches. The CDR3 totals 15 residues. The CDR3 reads CASRETGGYESPLHF. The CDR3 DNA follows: TGTGCCAGCAGGGAGACAGGGGGTTATGAGTCACCCCTCCACTTT.

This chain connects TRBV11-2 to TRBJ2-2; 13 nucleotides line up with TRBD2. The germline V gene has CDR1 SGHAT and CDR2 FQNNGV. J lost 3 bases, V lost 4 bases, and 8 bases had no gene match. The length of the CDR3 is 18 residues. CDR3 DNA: TGTGCCAGCAGCTCCCGACTAGCGGGAGGTCAGGACACCGGGGAGCTGTTTTTT. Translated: CASSSRLAGGQDTGELFF. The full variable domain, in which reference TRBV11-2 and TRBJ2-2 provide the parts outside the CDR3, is EAGVAQSPRYKIIEKRQSVAFWCNPISGHATLYWYQQILGQGPKLLIQFQNNGVVDDSQLPKDRFSAERLKGVDSTLKIQPAKLEDSAVYLCASSSRLAGGQDTGELFFGEGSRLTVL.